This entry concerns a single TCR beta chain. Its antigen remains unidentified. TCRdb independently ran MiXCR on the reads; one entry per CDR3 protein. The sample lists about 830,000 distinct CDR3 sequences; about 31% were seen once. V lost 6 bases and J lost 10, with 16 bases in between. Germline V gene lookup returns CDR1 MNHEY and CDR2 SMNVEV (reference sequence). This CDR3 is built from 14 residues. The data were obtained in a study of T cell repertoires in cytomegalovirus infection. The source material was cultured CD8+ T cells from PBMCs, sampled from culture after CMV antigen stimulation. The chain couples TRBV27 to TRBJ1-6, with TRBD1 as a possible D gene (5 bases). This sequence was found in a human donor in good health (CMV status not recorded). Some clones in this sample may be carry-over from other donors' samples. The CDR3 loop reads CASSGTGTPSPLHF. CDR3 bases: TGTGCCAGCAGCGGGACCGGGACCCCCTCACCCCTCCACTTT.